This T cell receptor beta chain was observed in a study of PD-L1 blockade in urothelial cancer. Study summary: Patients initiated atezolizumab at some point between 2014 and 2015 at 1,200 mg intravenously every 3 weeks. Patients had received 0 to 3 prior chemotherapy regimens.

Data came from immunoSEQ multiplex PCR; TCRdb stores just in-frame clones and leaves some out. The sample has around 100,000 clones, over 75% seen once. Anywhere from 1 to 8 samples came from each patient, spanning pretreatment and on-treatment. The V gene's germline CDR1 is MNHNS and CDR2 SASEGT. CDR3 length: 15 residues. V lost 6 bases to trimming and J lost 5 bases, with 16 bases between them. This TCR came from a man between 50 and 59 years old with urothelial cancer. The sample here was PBMCs, taken around atezolizumab (anti-PD-L1) treatment. This chain connects TRBV6-1 to TRBJ1-4, with D hard to call. The CDR3 DNA reads TGTGCCAGCAGCCCGGTGCGGCACCTGAATGAAAAACTGTTTTTT. It is translated as CASSPVRHLNEKLFF.